This T cell receptor (beta chain) was sequenced for a study of shared T cell receptors in the human thymus (dated by TCRdb to the early 2020s). Regarding the research as a whole: The study investigated the way shared, self-reactive T-cell receptor alpha chains are produced in the human thymus.

V is shortened by 2 bases, J by 6 bases, and the region joining them spans 12 bases. CDR1 SGDLS and CDR2 YYNGEE are derived from the germline V gene. The cysteine opens and the phenylalanine closes a CDR3 of 15 amino acids. Only the CDR3 DNA is retained, 45 bases long and in frame from the first base. The protocol used for the library was the immunoSEQ multiplex PCR assay. What TCRdb holds here is the immuneACCESS table cut down to in-frame rearrangements. Part of the clones is not present; checked against another copy, under half of the missing clones reflect an unresolved V gene, and the others are unexplained. Recorded for this sample are approximately 730,000 clones; roughly 88% of them occurred a single time. The ten biggest clones cover roughly 0.01% of the sample. This clone was observed once. Its target antigen remains unknown. Per-nucleotide qualities are absent, and no much larger clonotype sits a single base away.

These data also featured in a second study, about human thymus T cells. The second study's paper adds: Immunologically healthy infants undergoing open corrective cardiac surgery for congenital heart defects in Finland were used as donors. Thymus tissue was collected as surgical resects that were removed during corrective cardiac surgery. Both the thymic and the peripheral blood repertoires appeared to show biased V and J gene segment usage. The related research found that thymic TCR repertoires overlapped highly between unrelated individuals. TCR alpha and beta repertoires from roughly 8 infant thymus samples and a few related peripheral blood samples were characterized in the study. The infant donors were about 7 to 244 days old, and the cohort included five or six males and a couple of females. After being mechanically released from the tissue, thymocytes were kept at -70 degrees C in pellets of roughly 10-30 million cells. Genomic DNA was extracted from frozen cell pellets with a QIAsymphony instrument. The immunoSEQ multiplex PCR assay was used to amplify the TCRB and TCRAD loci from a standardized quantity of quality-controlled genomic DNA. Amplicons spanned the V(D)J region at a length sufficient to cover the CDR3 and identify V and J genes. The amplicons were sequenced on an Illumina platform via the commercial immunoSEQ service. Primer bias and sequencing errors were corrected as previously described, and TCRAD and TCRB were defined on the basis of the IMGT database. Analysis of the repertoires was done with immunoSEQ Analyzer 3.0 and VDJTools and included basic statistics, V/J segment usage, diversity estimates, rarefaction and pairwise overlap. To estimate diversity, the Chao1, ChaoE, Efron-Thisted, Shannon and inverse Simpson indices were applied, and diversity was also estimated on datasets down-sampled to the smallest sample. For repertoire overlap, CDR3 nucleotide sequence, V gene and J gene had to match strictly, and clustering was done by Jaccard-based multidimensional scaling. Thymus samples yielded on average about 810,000 unique TCRB clonotypes, compared with 70,000 to 85,000 from blood samples.

Sample: thymocytes. The chain links TRBV9 with TRBJ1-6; TRBD1 is perhaps the D gene, given 5 matching bases. The origin of this receptor is a girl under two years old with a congenital heart defect. Donor details come from another sample of the same person, matched by shared clones. The CDR3 protein is CASSVYSGLNSPLHF. The nucleotide sequence is TGTGCCAGCAGCGTTTATTCAGGGCTTAATTCACCCCTCCACTTT. The variable domain in full, with residues beyond the CDR3 obtained from the reference TRBV9 and TRBJ1-6 genes, is DSGVTQTPKHLITATGQRVTLRCSPRSGDLSVYWYQQSLDQGLQFLIQYYNGEERAKGNILERFSAQQFPDLHSELNLSSLELGDSALYFCASSVYSGLNSPLHFGNGTRLTVT.